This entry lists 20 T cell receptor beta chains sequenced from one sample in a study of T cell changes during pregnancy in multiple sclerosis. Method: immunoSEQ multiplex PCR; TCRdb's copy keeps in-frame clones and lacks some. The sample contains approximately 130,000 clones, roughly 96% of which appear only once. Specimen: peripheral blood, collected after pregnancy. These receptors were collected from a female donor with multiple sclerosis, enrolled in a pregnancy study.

The CDR3 sequence: CASSLVLAGAEQFF. The CDR3 nucleotides read TGTGCCAGCAGCTTGGTTCTAGCGGGAGCGGAGCAGTTCTTC. V usage is TRBV5-6 and J usage is TRBJ2-1; 10 bases map to TRBD2. This CDR3 has 14 residues. After removal of 0 bases from V and 10 bases from J, the junction contained 4 bases not matched to a gene. Germline lookup yields CDR1 SGHDT and CDR2 YYEEEE.

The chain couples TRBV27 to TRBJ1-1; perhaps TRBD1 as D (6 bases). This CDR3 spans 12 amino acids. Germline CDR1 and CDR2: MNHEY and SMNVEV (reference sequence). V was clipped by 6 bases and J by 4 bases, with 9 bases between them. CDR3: CASRTGATEAFF. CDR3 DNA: TGTGCCAGCAGGACAGGAGCCACTGAAGCTTTCTTT.

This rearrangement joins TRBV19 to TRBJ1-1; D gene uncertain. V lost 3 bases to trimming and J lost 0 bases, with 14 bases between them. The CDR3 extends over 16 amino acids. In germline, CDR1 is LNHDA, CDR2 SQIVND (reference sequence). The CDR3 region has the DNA TGTGCCAGTAGTATCGTCGCCGGGAGCTTGAACACTGAAGCTTTCTTT. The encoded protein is CASSIVAGSLNTEAFF.

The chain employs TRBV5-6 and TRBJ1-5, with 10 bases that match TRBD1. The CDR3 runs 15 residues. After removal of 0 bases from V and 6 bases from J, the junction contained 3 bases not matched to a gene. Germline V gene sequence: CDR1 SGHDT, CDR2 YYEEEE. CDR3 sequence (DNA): TGTGCCAGCAGCTTGGGTCGACAGGGGGCTCAGCCCCAGCATTTT. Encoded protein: CASSLGRQGAQPQHF. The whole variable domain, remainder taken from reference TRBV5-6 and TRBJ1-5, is DAGVTQSPTHLIKTRGQQVTLRCSPKSGHDTVSWYQQALGQGPQFIFQYYEEEERQRGNFPDRFSGHQFPNYSSELNVNALLLGDSALYLCASSLGRQGAQPQHFGDGTRLSIL.

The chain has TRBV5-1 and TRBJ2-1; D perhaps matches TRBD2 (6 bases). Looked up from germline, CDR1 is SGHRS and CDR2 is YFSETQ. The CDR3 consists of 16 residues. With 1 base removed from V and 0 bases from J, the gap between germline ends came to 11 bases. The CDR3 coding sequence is TGCGCCAGCAGCTTGTTTGCGGGGAGCTCCTACAATGAGCAGTTCTTC. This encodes CASSLFAGSSYNEQFF.

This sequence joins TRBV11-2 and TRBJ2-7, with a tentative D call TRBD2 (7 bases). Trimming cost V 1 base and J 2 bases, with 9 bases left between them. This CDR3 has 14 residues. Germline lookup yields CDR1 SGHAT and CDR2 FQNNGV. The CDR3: CASSLGGGAYEQYF. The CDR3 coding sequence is TGTGCCAGCAGCTTAGGGGGGGGCGCCTACGAGCAGTACTTC.

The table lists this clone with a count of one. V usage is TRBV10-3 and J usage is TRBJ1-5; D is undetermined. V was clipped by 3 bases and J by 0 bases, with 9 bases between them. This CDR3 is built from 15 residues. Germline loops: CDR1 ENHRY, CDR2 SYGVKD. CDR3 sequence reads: CAISDLVGSNQPQHF. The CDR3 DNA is TGTGCCATCAGTGACCTAGTTGGTAGCAATCAGCCCCAGCATTTT.

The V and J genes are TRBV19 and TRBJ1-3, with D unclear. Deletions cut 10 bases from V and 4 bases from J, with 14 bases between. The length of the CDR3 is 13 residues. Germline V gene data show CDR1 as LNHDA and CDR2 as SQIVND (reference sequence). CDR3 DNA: TGTGCCACGGCCCGCGAGGCCGGAAACACCATATATTTT. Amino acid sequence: CATAREAGNTIYF.

Here the CDR3 DNA reads TGTGCCAGCAGCTCAGGGACAGGGGATAACTATGGCTACACCTTC. Its protein product is CASSSGTGDNYGYTF. The chain combines TRBV9 with TRBJ1-2; 10 bases align to TRBD1. The CDR3 is 15 residues long. J lost 1 base, V lost 4 bases, and 4 bases had no gene match. From germline, CDR1 is SGDLS and CDR2 YYNGEE.

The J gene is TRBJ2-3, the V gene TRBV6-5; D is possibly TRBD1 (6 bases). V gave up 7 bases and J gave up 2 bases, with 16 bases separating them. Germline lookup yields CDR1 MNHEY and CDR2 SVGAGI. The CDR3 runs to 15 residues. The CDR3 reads CASTRAWGPTDTQYF. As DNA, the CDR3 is TGTGCCAGCACGCGGGCGTGGGGGCCCACAGATACGCAGTATTTT.

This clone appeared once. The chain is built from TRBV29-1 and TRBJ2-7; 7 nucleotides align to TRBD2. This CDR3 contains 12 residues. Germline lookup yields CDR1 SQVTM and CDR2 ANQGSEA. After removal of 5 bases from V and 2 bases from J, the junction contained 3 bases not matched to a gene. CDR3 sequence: CSVRRETYEQYF. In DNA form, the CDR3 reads TGCAGCGTTCGGCGGGAGACCTACGAGCAGTACTTC.

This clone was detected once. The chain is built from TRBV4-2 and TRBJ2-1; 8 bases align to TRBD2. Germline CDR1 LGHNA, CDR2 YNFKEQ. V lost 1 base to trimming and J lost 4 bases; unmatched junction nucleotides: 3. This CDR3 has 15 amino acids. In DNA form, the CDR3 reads TGTGCCAGCAGCCAAGGACTAGCGACTTACAATGAGCAGTTCTTC. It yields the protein CASSQGLATYNEQFF.

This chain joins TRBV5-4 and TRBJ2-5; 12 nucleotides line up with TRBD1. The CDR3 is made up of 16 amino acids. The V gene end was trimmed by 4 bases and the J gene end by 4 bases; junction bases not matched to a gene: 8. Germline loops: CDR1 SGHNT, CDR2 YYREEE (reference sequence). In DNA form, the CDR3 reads TGTGCCAGCAGCCGTGGGACAGGGGGCGAGGGAGAGACCCAGTACTTC. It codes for CASSRGTGGEGETQYF.

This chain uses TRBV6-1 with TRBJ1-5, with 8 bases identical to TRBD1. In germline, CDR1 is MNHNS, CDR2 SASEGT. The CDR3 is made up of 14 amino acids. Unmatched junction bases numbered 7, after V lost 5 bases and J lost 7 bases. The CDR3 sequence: CASSTRDRTQPQHF. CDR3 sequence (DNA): TGTGCCAGCAGTACCCGGGACAGGACCCAGCCCCAGCATTTT.

The CDR3 bases are TGCAGCGTTCAAACCGGGACAGGCTACGAGCAGTACTTC. Its translation: CSVQTGTGYEQYF. The chain has TRBV29-1 and TRBJ2-7; 8 bases line up with TRBD1. CDR3 size: 13 residues. With 5 bases clipped from V and 3 bases from J, the junction kept 6 bases outside the gene matches. Germline V CDR1 and CDR2: SQVTM, ANQGSEA.

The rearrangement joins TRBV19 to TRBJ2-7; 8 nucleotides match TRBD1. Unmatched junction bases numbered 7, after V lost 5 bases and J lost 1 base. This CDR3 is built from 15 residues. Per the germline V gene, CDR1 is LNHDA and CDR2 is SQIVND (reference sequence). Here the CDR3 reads CASSDRDRSSYEQYF. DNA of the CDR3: TGTGCCAGTAGTGACCGGGACAGGAGTTCCTACGAGCAGTACTTC.

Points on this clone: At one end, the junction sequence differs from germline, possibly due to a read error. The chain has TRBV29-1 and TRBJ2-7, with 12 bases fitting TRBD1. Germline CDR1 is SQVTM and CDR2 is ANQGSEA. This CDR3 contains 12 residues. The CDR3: CSAGTGGYERWF. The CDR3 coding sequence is TGCAGCGCGGGGACAGGGGGCTACGAACGATGGTTC.

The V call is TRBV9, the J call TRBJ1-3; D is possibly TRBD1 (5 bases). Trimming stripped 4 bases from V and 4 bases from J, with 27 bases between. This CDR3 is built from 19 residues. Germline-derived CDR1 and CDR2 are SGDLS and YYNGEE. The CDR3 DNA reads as TGTGCCAGCAGCTCCGGGACTGCCAGGCTGGGGTCAAGGGGAAACACCATATATTTT. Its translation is CASSSGTARLGSRGNTIYF.

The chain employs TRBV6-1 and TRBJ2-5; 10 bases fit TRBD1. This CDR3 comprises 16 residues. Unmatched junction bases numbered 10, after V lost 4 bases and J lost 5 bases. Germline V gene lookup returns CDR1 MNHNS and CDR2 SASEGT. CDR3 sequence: CASSVRDRGLLETQYF. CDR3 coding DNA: TGTGCCAGCAGTGTCCGGGACAGGGGCTTGTTGGAGACCCAGTACTTC.

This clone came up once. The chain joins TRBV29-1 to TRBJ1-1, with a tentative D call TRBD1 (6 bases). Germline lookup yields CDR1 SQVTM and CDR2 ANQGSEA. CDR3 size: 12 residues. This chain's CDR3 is CTYLGGGTEAFF. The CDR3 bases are TGCACCTATCTGGGAGGGGGCACTGAAGCTTTCTTT.